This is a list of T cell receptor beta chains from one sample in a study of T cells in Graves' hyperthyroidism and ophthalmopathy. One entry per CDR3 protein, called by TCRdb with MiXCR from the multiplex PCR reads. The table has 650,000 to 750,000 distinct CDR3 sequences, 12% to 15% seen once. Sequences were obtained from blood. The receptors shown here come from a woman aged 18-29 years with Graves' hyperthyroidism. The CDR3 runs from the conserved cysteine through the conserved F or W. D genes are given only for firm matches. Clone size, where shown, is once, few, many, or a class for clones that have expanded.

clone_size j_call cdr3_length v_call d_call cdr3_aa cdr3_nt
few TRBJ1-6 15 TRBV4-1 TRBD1 CASSQVDRESSPLHF TGCGCCAGCAGCCAAGTGGACAGGGAGAGTTCACCCCTCCACTTT
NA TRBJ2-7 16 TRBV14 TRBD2 CASSPRTYSGNYEQYF TGTGCCAGCAGTCCTAGAACTTATAGCGGGAACTACGAGCAGTACTTC
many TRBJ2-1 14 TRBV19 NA CASRLGGGGNEQFF TGTGCCAGTAGGCTGGGCGGAGGTGGGAATGAGCAGTTCTTC
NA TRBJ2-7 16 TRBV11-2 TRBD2 CASSSPLSGSVHEQYF TGTGCCAGCAGCTCCCCCCTCAGCGGGAGCGTACACGAGCAGTACTTC
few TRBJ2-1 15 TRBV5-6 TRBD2 CASSNGLAAYNEQFF TGTGCCAGCAGCAACGGACTAGCGGCTTACAATGAGCAGTTCTTC
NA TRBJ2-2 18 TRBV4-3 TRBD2 CASSQVSGRPKYTGELFF TGCGCCAGCAGCCAAGTTAGCGGGAGGCCAAAGTACACCGGGGAGCTGTTTTTT
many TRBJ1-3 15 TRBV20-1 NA CSARDARGSGNTIYF TGCAGTGCTAGAGATGCCAGGGGATCTGGAAACACCATATATTTT
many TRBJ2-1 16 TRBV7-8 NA CASLGGDEGSYNEQFF TGTGCCAGCCTTGGGGGCGACGAAGGCTCCTACAATGAGCAGTTCTTC
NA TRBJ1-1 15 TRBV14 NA CASSQARGPLAEAFF TGTGCCAGCAGCCAAGCTCGGGGGCCTCTAGCTGAAGCTTTCTTT
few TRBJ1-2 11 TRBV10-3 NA CAISDLNSYTF TGTGCCATCAGTGACCTAAACAGCTACACCTTC
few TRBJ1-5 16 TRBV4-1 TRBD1 CASSRGLTGTNQPQHF TGCGCCAGCAGCCGAGGTCTGACAGGGACCAATCAGCCCCAGCATTTT
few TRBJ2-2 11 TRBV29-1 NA CSVVLGWELFF TGCAGCGTTGTGCTGGGGTGGGAGCTGTTTTTT
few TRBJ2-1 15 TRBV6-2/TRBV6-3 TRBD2 CASRPSGTRGREQFF TGTGCCAGCAGGCCTAGCGGGACCCGGGGGAGGGAGCAGTTCTTC
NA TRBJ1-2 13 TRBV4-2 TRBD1 CASGGTGGDYYTF TGTGCCAGCGGGGGGACAGGGGGCGACTACTACACCTTC
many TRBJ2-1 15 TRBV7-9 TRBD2 CASSLYGGSYNEQFF TGTGCCAGCAGCTTATACGGGGGGTCCTACAATGAGCAGTTCTTC
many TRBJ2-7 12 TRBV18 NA CASSPSTSRQYF TGTGCCAGCTCACCAAGCACCTCTCGACAGTACTTC
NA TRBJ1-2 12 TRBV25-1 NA CASSGDLRGYTF TGTGCCAGCAGCGGGGACCTAAGGGGCTACACCTTC